One sample yielded the 2 T cell receptor beta chains listed below, sequenced in a study of shared clonotypes between healthy human individuals. Profiling relied on immunoSEQ multiplex PCR, and the TCRdb table lists in-frame clones only, not all of them. The repertoire has some 2,500,000 clones, 85% to 95% of them found once; the top ten carry 0.37%. The sample taken for sequencing was naive CD4+ T cells from PBMCs. As to subset: CD45RA+ positively selected. These receptors came from a man aged 18 to 35 in good health. Some clones in this sample may be carry-over from other donors' samples.

The genes are TRBV28 and TRBJ1-1; D gene uncertain. Germline values: CDR1 MDHEN, CDR2 SYDVKM. This CDR3 has 14 residues. The V end lost 3 bases, the J end lost 1 base, and 9 bases lay between the germline ends. The CDR3 loop is CASSFPVGNTEAFF. For the CDR3, the DNA is TGTGCCAGCAGTTTCCCCGTGGGGAACACTGAAGCTTTCTTT. The variable domain in full, with the rest retrieved from reference TRBV28 and TRBJ1-1, is DVKVTQSSRYLVKRTGEKVFLECVQDMDHENMFWYRQDPGLGLRLIYFSYDVKMKEKGDIPEGYSVSREKKERFSLILESASTNQTSMYLCASSFPVGNTEAFFGQGTRLTVV.

In its sample, this clone was seen a few times. This chain connects TRBV4-1 to TRBJ1-2, with a possible D match to TRBD1 (6 bases). V lost 1 base to trimming and J lost 4 bases, with 19 bases between them. There are 17 residues in the CDR3. Germline loops: CDR1 MGHRA, CDR2 YSYEKL. This CDR3 reads CASSQAPGSGASYGYTF. The CDR3 coding sequence is TGCGCCAGCAGCCAAGCACCGGGGTCAGGGGCGTCCTATGGCTACACCTTC.